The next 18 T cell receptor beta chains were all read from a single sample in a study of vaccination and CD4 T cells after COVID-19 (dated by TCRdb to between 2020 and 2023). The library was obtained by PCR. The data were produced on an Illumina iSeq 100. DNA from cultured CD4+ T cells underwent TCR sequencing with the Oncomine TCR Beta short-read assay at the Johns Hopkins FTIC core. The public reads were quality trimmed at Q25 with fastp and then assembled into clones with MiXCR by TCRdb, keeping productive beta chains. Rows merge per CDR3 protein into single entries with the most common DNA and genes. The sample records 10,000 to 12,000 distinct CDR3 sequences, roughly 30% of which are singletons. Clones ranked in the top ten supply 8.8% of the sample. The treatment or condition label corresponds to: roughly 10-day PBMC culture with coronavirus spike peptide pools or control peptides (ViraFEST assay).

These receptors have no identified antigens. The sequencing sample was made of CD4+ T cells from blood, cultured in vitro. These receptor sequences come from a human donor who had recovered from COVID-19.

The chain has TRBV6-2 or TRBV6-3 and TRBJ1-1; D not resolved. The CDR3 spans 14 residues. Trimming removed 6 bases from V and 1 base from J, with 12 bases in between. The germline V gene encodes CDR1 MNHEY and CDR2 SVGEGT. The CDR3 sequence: CASSPNRQNTEAFF. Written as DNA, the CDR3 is TGTGCCAGCAGCCCTAACCGACAGAACACTGAAGCTTTCTTT.

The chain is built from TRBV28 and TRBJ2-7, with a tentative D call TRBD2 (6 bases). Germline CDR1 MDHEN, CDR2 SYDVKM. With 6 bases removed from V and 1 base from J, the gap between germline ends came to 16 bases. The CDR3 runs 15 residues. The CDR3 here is CASSLPGRGSYEQYF. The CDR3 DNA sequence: TGTGCCAGCAGCCTCCCGGGCCGGGGGTCCTACGAGCAGTACTTC.

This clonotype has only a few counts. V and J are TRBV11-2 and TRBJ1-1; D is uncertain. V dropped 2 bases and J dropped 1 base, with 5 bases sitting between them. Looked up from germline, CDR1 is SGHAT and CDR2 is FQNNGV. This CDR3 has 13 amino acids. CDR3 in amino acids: CASSLNRNTEAFF. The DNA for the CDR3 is TGTGCCAGCAGCTTAAACCGGAACACTGAAGCTTTCTTT.

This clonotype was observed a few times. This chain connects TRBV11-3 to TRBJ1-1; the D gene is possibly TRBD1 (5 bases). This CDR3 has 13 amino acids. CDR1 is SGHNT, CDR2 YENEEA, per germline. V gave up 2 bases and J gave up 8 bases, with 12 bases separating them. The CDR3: CASSLPGMSEAFF. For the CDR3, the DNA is TGTGCCAGCAGCTTACCAGGGATGTCAGAAGCTTTCTTT.

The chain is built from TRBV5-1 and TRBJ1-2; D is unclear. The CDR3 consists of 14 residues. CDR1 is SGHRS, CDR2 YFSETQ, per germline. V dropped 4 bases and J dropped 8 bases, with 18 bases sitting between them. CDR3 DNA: TGCGCCAGCAGCCCACCGTACCTAAGCGGGGGCTACACCTTC. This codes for CASSPPYLSGGYTF.

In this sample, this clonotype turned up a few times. CDR3 protein: CASSREGGGNQPQHF. The CDR3 DNA reads as TGTGCCAGTAGTAGGGAAGGGGGCGGCAATCAGCCCCAGCATTTT. J is TRBJ1-5 and V is TRBV19, with TRBD1 identical over 7 bases. Germline CDR1 LNHDA, CDR2 SQIVND (reference sequence). The CDR3 consists of 15 residues. V lost 4 bases to trimming and J lost 2 bases; unmatched junction nucleotides: 5.

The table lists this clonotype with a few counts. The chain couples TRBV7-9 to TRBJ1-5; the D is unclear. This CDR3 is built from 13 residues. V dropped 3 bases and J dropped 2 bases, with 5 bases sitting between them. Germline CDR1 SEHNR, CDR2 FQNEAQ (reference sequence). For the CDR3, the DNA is TGTGCCAGCAGCTTTTCCGGCAATCAGCCCCAGCATTTT. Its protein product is CASSFSGNQPQHF.

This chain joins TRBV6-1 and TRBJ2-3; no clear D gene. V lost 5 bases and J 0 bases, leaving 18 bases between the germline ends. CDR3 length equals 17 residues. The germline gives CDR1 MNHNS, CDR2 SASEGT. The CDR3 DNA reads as TGTGCCAGCAGTCAGATAGGGCGGCCCCTTAGCACAGATACGCAGTATTTT. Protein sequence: CASSQIGRPLSTDTQYF.

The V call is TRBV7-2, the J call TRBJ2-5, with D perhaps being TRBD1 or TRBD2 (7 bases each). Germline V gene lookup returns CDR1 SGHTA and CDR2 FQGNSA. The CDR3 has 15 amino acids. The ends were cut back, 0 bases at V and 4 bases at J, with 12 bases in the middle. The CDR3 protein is CASSLAQGEGETQYF. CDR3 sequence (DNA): TGTGCCAGCAGCTTAGCGCAGGGGGAGGGAGAGACCCAGTACTTC. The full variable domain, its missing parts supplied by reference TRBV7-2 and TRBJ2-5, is GAGVSQSPSNKVTEKGKDVELRCDPISGHTALYWYRQSLGQGLEFLIYFQGNSAPDKSGLPSDRFSAERTGGSVSTLTIQRTQQEDSAVYLCASSLAQGEGETQYFGPGTRLLVL.

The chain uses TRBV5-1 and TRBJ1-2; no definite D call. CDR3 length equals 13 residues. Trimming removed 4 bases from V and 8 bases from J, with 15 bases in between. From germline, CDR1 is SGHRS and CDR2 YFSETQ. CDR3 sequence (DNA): TGCGCCAGCAGCGTGGAGGGTACGGGCGGCTACACCTTC. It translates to CASSVEGTGGYTF.

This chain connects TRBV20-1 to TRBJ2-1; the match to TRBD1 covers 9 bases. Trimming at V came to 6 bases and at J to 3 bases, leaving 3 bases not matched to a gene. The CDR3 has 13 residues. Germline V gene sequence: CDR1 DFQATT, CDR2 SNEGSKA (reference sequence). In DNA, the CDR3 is TGCAGTGCCCCGGGACAGGGCTACAATGAGCAGTTCTTC. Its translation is CSAPGQGYNEQFF.

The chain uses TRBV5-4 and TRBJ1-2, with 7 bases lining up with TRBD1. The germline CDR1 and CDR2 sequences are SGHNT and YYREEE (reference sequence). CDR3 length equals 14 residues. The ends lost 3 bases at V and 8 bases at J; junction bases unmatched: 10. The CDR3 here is CASSWGTGAGGYTF. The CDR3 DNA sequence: TGTGCCAGCAGCTGGGGCACAGGGGCTGGCGGCTACACCTTC.

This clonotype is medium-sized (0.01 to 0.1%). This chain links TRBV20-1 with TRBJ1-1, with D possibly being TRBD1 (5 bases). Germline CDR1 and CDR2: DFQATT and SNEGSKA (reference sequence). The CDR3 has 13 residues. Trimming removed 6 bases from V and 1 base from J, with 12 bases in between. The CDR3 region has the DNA TGCAGTGCCGGCGCAGGACAGAACACTGAAGCTTTCTTT. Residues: CSAGAGQNTEAFF.

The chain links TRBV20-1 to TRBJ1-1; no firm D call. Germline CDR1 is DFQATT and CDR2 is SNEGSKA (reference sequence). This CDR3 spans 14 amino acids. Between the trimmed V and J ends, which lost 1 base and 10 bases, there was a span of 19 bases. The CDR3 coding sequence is TGCAGTGCTAGAGTAATGGGCGGAGGATACGCAGCTTTCTTT. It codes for CSARVMGGGYAAFF.

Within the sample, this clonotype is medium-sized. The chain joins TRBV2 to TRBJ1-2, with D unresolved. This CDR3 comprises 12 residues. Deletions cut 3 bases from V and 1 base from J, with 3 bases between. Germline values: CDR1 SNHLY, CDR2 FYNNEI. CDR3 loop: CASSEDNYGYTF. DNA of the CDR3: TGTGCCAGCAGTGAGGATAACTATGGCTACACCTTC. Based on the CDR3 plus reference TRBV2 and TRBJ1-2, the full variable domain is EPEVTQTPSHQVTQMGQEVILRCVPISNHLYFYWYRQILGQKVEFLVSFYNNEISEKSEIFDDQFSVERPDGSNFTLKIRSTKLEDSAMYFCASSEDNYGYTFGSGTRLTVV.

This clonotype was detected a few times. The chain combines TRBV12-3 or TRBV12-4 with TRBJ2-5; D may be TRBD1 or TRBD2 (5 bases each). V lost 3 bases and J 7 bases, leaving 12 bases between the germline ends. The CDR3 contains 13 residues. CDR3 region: CASSLARGGTQYF. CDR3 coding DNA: TGTGCCAGCAGTTTGGCCCGTGGGGGGACCCAGTACTTC.

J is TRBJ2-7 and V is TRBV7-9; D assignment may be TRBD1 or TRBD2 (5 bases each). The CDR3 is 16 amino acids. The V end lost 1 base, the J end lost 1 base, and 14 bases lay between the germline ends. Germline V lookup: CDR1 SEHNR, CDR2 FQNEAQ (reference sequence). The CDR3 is CASSLVGGAVSYEQYF. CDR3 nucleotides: TGTGCCAGCAGCTTAGTTGGGGGAGCGGTATCCTACGAGCAGTACTTC.

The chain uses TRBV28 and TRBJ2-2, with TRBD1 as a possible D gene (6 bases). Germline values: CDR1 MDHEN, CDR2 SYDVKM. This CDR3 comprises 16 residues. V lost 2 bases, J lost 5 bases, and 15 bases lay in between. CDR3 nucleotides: TGTGCCAGCAGTTTAGGGCAGGGGCATCAGACCGGGGAGCTGTTTTTT. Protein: CASSLGQGHQTGELFF.